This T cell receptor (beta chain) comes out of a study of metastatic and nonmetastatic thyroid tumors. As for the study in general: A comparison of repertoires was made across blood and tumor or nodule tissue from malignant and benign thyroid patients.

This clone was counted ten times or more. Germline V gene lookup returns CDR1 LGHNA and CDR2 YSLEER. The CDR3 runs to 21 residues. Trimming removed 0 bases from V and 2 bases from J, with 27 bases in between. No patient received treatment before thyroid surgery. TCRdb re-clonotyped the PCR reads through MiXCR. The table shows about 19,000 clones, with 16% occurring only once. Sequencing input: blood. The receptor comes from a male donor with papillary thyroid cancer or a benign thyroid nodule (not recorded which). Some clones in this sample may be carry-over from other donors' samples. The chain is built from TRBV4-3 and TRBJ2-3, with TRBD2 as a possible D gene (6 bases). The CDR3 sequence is CASSQDHGGGGSFTHTDTQYF. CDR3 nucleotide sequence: TGCGCCAGCAGCCAAGATCATGGGGGAGGAGGGTCTTTCACACACACAGATACGCAGTATTTT.